This note documents a single TCR beta chain sequence. Repertoires were generated with immunoSEQ multiplex PCR, while TCRdb's copy carries only in-frame clones and drops some. The sample has approximately 230,000 clones, around 89% seen once. The sample is drawn from a study of blood T cell repertoires in COVID-19. Overall study: T cells, B-cell-depleted T cells, or PBMCs supplied cDNA or gDNA.

Seattle participants joined during active infection and were tracked over time. V shed 3 bases and J 1 base; nucleotides not matched to a gene: 5. Germline CDR1 and CDR2: SGHVS and FNYEAQ. This CDR3 is built from 17 residues. The chain uses TRBV7-6 and TRBJ2-3; 12 bases line up with TRBD2. The specimen was peripheral blood. The source is a woman aged 25 to 45 with COVID-19, enrolled during active disease. This chain's CDR3 is CASSFTPSGGGTDTQYF. CDR3 nucleotides: TGTGCCAGCAGCTTTACCCCTAGCGGGGGGGGCACAGATACGCAGTATTTT.